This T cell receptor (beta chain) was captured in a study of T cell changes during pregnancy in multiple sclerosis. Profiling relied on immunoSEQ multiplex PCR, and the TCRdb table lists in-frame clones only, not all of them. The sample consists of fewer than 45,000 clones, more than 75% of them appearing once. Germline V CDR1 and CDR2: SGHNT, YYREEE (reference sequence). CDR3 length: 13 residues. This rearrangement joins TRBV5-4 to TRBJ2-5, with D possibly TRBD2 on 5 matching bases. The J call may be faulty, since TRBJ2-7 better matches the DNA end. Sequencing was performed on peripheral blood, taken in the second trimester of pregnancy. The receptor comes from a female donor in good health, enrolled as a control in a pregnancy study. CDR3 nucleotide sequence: TGTGCCAGCAGTACAGATCCTAGCTCCGAGCAGTACTTC. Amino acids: CASSTDPSSEQYF.